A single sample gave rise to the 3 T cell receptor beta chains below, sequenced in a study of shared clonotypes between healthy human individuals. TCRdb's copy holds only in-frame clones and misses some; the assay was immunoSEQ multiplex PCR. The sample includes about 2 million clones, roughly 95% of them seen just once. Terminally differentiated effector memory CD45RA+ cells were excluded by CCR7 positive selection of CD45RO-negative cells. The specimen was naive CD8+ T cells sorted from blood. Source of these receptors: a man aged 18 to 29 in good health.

Written as DNA, the CDR3 is TGTGCCAGCAGTCAGTACATGAACTACGAGCAGTACTTC. Translating it yields CASSQYMNYEQYF. V is TRBV27 and J is TRBJ2-7; D is uncertain. The germline CDR1 and CDR2 sequences are MNHEY and SMNVEV (reference sequence). The CDR3 runs to 13 residues. With 5 bases removed from V and 3 bases from J, the gap between germline ends came to 11 bases.

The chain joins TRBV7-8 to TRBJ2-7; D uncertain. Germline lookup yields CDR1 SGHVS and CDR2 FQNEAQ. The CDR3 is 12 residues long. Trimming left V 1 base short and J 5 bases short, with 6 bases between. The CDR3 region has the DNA TGTGCCAGCAGCTTAGTTATGAACGAGCAGTACTTC. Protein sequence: CASSLVMNEQYF.

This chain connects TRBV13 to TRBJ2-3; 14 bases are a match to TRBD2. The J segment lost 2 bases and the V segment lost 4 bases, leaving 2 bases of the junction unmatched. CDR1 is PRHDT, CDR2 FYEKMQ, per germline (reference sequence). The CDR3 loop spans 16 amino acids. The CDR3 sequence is CASSWGLAGATDTQYF. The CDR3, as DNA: TGTGCCAGCAGCTGGGGACTAGCGGGAGCCACAGATACGCAGTATTTT.